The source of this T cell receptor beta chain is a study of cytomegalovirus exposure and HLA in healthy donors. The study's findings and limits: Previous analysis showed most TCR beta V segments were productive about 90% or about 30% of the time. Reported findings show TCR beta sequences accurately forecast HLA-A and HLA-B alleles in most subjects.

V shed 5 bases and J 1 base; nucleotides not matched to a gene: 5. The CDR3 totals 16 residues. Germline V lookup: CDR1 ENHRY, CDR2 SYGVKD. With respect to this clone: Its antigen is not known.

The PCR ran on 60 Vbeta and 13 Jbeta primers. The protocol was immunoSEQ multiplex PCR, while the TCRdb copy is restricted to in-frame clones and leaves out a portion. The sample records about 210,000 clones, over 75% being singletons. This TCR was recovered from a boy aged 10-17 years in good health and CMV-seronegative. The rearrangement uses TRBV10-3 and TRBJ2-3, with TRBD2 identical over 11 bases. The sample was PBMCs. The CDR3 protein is CAISLAGGLGTDTQYF. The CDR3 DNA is TGTGCCATCAGTTTAGCGGGGGGGCTTGGCACAGATACGCAGTATTTT.